Below are 28 T cell receptor beta chains sequenced from a single sample in a study of early T cells in non-severe SARS-CoV-2 infection. TCRdb used MiXCR to reprocess the 5' RACE reads, holding one entry per CDR3 protein. The repertoire holds tens of thousands of distinct CDR3 sequences, with 10% as singletons. Sequencing input: whole blood. Source of these receptors: an adult who was a healthcare worker with PCR-confirmed SARS-CoV-2 infection or an uninfected control (not recorded which).

The J gene is TRBJ2-1, the V gene TRBV2, with 7 positions matching TRBD2. The germline V gene has CDR1 SNHLY and CDR2 FYNNEI. Losses at the gene ends were 8 bases for V and 7 bases for J; bases not matched to a gene: 5. The CDR3 has 12 residues. The CDR3 DNA reads as TGTGCCAGCTTAAGGGAGGGGAATGAGCAGTTCTTC. It yields the protein CASLREGNEQFF.

The J gene is TRBJ2-4, the V gene TRBV11-2, with D possibly being TRBD1 (5 bases). This CDR3 has 15 amino acids. Germline V gives CDR1 SGHAT, CDR2 FQNNGV. The ends were cut back, 5 bases at V and 0 bases at J, with 11 bases in the middle. The CDR3 is CASSPPGLAKNIQYF. The CDR3 bases are TGTGCCAGCAGCCCACCAGGGCTAGCCAAAAACATTCAGTACTTC. The whole variable domain, remainder taken from reference TRBV11-2 and TRBJ2-4, is EAGVAQSPRYKIIEKRQSVAFWCNPISGHATLYWYQQILGQGPKLLIQFQNNGVVDDSQLPKDRFSAERLKGVDSTLKIQPAKLEDSAVYLCASSPPGLAKNIQYFGAGTRLSVL.

This clonotype was seen a few times. J is TRBJ1-6 and V is TRBV9, with a tentative D call TRBD1 (6 bases). The germline V and J ends were trimmed by 4 bases and 7 bases, with 18 bases remaining between them. From germline, CDR1 is SGDLS and CDR2 YYNGEE. This CDR3 is built from 16 residues. CDR3 amino acids: CASSTDRPRGNSPLHF. CDR3 nucleotides: TGTGCCAGCAGCACTGACAGGCCCAGGGGCAATTCACCCCTCCACTTT.

This clonotype showed up many times. This rearrangement joins TRBV18 to TRBJ2-1, with D possibly TRBD2 on 5 matching bases. The germline V and J ends were trimmed by 6 bases and 8 bases, with 20 bases remaining between them. CDR3 length: 15 amino acids. Per the germline V gene, CDR1 is KGHSH and CDR2 is LQKENI. The CDR3 DNA reads TGTGCCAGCTCCCCCGTCCTTTTGGGAGAGGATGAGCAGTTCTTC. It yields the protein CASSPVLLGEDEQFF.

On this clonotype itself: A junction boundary mismatches the germline segment, possibly from a read error. The chain recombines TRBV29-1 with TRBJ1-2; no firm D call. The CDR3 runs 10 residues. Germline V CDR1 and CDR2: SQVTM, ANQGSEA. CDR3 coding DNA: TGCAGCGTTCTCGACCGCGGGGTTAACTTC. This sequence encodes CSVLDRGVNF.

This CDR3 is CASSGTGTNSPLHF. In DNA form, the CDR3 reads TGTGCCAGCAGCGGAACGGGAACGAATTCACCCCTCCACTTT. The chain employs TRBV27 and TRBJ1-6; no definite D call. Germline CDR1 reads MNHEY; CDR2 reads SMNVEV (reference sequence). Between the trimmed V and J ends, which lost 6 bases and 7 bases, there was a span of 13 bases. The CDR3 contains 14 residues.

This clonotype has ten or more counts. The chain recombines TRBV7-6 with TRBJ2-7, with D perhaps TRBD1 or TRBD2 (5 bases each). V lost 5 bases, J lost 3 bases, and 11 bases lay in between. The CDR3 has 13 residues. Germline V gene lookup returns CDR1 SGHVS and CDR2 FNYEAQ. The CDR3 DNA reads TGTGCCAGCAGCCCGGGACCAAACTACGAGCAGTACTTC. Its translation: CASSPGPNYEQYF.

This clonotype showed up just a few times. CDR3 bases: TGTGCCAGCTCGTCCGCTAGCGGGTTTAACACCGGGGAGCTGTTTTTT. Translated: CASSSASGFNTGELFF. The V and J genes are TRBV18 and TRBJ2-2, with 8 bases fitting TRBD2. Germline V gives CDR1 KGHSH, CDR2 LQKENI. V was pared by 6 bases and J by 2 bases, with 8 bases of the junction left unmatched. The CDR3 totals 16 residues.

The CDR3: CASSRRDATDTQYF. In nucleotides, the CDR3 is TGTGCCAGCAGCCGCAGGGATGCCACAGATACGCAGTATTTT. V usage is TRBV3-1 and J usage is TRBJ2-3, with a tentative D call TRBD1 (5 bases). The germline V gene encodes CDR1 LGHDT and CDR2 YNNKEL (reference sequence). Trimming left V 4 bases short and J 2 bases short, with 10 bases between. The CDR3 is 14 amino acids.

The CDR3: CASSLSEPTDTQYF. The DNA of the CDR3 is TGTGCCAGCAGTCTCAGCGAGCCCACAGATACGCAGTATTTT. The chain uses TRBV7-9 and TRBJ2-3; no firm D call. Trimming pared 6 bases from V and 2 bases from J, leaving 12 bases between. Germline V gene sequence: CDR1 SEHNR, CDR2 FQNEAQ (reference sequence). This CDR3 contains 14 residues. The full variable domain, rest sourced from reference TRBV7-9 and TRBJ2-3, is DTGVSQNPRHKITKRGQNVTFRCDPISEHNRLYWYRQTLGQGPEFLTYFQNEAQLEKSRLLSDRFSAERPKGSFSTLEIQRTEQGDSAMYLCASSLSEPTDTQYFGPGTRLTVL.

This rearrangement joins TRBV5-1 to TRBJ1-5; D gene ambiguous. The CDR3 spans 13 residues. Germline-derived CDR1 and CDR2 are SGHRS and YFSETQ. V was pared by 3 bases and J by 2 bases, with 6 bases between. The CDR3 loop is CASSSDGNQPQHF. The CDR3 nucleotides read TGCGCCAGCAGCTCGGACGGCAATCAGCCCCAGCATTTT.

This clonotype was picked up a small number of times. The germline gene is not matched at one end of the junction; a read error may be the cause. The genes are TRBV7-9 and TRBJ1-3; D is perhaps TRBD1 (6 bases). The length of the CDR3 is 14 residues. In germline, CDR1 is SEHNR, CDR2 FQNEAQ (reference sequence). The CDR3 DNA follows: TGTGCCACCGGGACACCTATTTCTGGGAACACCATATATTTT. It is translated as CATGTPISGNTIYF.

Only a few counts were recorded for this clonotype. The rearrangement links TRBV7-9 to TRBJ1-2; 7 bases are shared with TRBD1. The length of the CDR3 is 13 residues. The germline V gene encodes CDR1 SEHNR and CDR2 FQNEAQ (reference sequence). V lost 4 bases to trimming and J lost 12 bases; unmatched junction nucleotides: 11. The CDR3 bases are TGTGCCAGCAGCTCTCTGTGGACAGGTCAGGACACCTTC. The encoded protein is CASSSLWTGQDTF.

The chain is built from TRBV21-1 and TRBJ2-7. TRBV21-1 is classified as a pseudogene. The CDR3 has 9 amino acids. The CDR3 nucleotides are TGTGCCACAACTTCCGAGCAGTACTTC. Its protein is CATTSEQYF.

V is TRBV29-1 and J is TRBJ2-1; 13 bases line up with TRBD2. The junction had 3 bases not matched to a gene; V was cut back by 7 bases and J by 3 bases. Germline V gene data show CDR1 as SQVTM and CDR2 as ANQGSEA. The CDR3 is 14 amino acids. Here the CDR3 DNA reads TGCAGCGGCGGGACTAGCGGGGACTACAATGAGCAGTTCTTC. It translates to CSGGTSGDYNEQFF.

V is TRBV12-3 or TRBV12-4 and J is TRBJ2-5; the D gene is possibly TRBD1 (5 bases). Trimming removed 3 bases from V and 1 base from J, with 6 bases in between. The CDR3 length is 13 residues. The CDR3: CASSFGAQETQYF. In nucleotides, the CDR3 is TGTGCCAGCAGTTTTGGGGCCCAAGAGACCCAGTACTTC.

V and J are TRBV27 and TRBJ2-5; TRBD1 agrees at 8 bases. This CDR3 is 14 amino acids long. The germline V gene encodes CDR1 MNHEY and CDR2 SMNVEV (reference sequence). V lost 4 bases, J lost 3 bases, and 4 bases stayed unmatched. As DNA, the CDR3 is TGTGCCAGCAGTTCCCTGGGACAGGAAGAGACCCAGTACTTC. It is translated as CASSSLGQEETQYF.

This clonotype was seen a few times. This sequence joins TRBV29-1 and TRBJ2-7, with no clear D. V lost 7 bases, J lost 3 bases, and 10 bases lay in between. CDR3 length equals 11 residues. Looked up from germline, CDR1 is SQVTM and CDR2 is ANQGSEA. The CDR3: CSATVFYEQYF. The CDR3 bases are TGCAGCGCTACAGTATTCTACGAGCAGTACTTC.

At least ten counts were recorded for this clonotype. The chain combines TRBV6-2 or TRBV6-3 with TRBJ2-3, with D possibly matching TRBD2 (5 bases). V gave up 10 bases and J gave up 6 bases, with 8 bases separating them. Germline V gene lookup returns CDR1 MNHEY and CDR2 SVGEGT. The CDR3 runs 10 residues. CDR3 DNA sequence: TGTGCCACCTGGGAGGATACGCAGTATTTT. This translates into CATWEDTQYF.

CDR3 sequence reads: CSVLAREETQYF. As DNA, the CDR3 is TGCAGCGTTCTAGCGCGAGAAGAGACCCAGTACTTC. This rearrangement joins TRBV29-1 to TRBJ2-5; maybe TRBD2 (6 bases). The CDR3 loop spans 12 amino acids. The V and J ends lost 5 bases and 3 bases respectively, with 10 bases between them. CDR1 and CDR2 from the germline V gene are SQVTM and ANQGSEA.

The chain carries TRBV12-3 or TRBV12-4 and TRBJ1-1; 12 bases line up with TRBD1. The J segment lost 0 bases and the V segment lost 3 bases, leaving 2 bases of the junction unmatched. This CDR3 has 16 amino acids. The CDR3 here is CASSFGTGGLNTEAFF. DNA of the CDR3: TGTGCCAGCAGTTTCGGGACAGGGGGCTTGAACACTGAAGCTTTCTTT.

This clonotype has only a few counts. V usage is TRBV29-1 and J usage is TRBJ2-3, with D uncertain. The V gene's germline CDR1 is SQVTM and CDR2 ANQGSEA. The V and J ends lost 3 bases and 4 bases respectively, with 5 bases between them. The CDR3 loop spans 11 amino acids. Written as DNA, the CDR3 is TGCAGCGTTGATATCTCAGATACGCAGTATTTT. It codes for CSVDISDTQYF.

This clonotype showed up many times. The chain combines TRBV12-3 or TRBV12-4 with TRBJ2-2, with 8 bases aligning to TRBD1. The junction had 5 bases not matched to a gene; V was cut back by 7 bases and J by 1 base. The CDR3 has 15 amino acids. The CDR3 sequence: CASKRTGLNTGELFF. The CDR3 coding sequence is TGTGCCAGCAAAAGGACAGGGCTGAACACCGGGGAGCTGTTTTTT.

This clonotype was counted between two and nine times. V gene TRBV20-1 combines with J gene TRBJ1-1; D not certain. Germline V CDR1 and CDR2: DFQATT, SNEGSKA (reference sequence). V lost 4 bases, J lost 0 bases, and 6 bases lay in between. The CDR3 consists of 12 residues. The CDR3 protein is CSAIKLNTEAFF. CDR3 nucleotides: TGCAGTGCTATCAAATTGAACACTGAAGCTTTCTTT.

This clonotype was seen many times. The V call is TRBV6-2 or TRBV6-3, the J call TRBJ2-1; TRBD1 matches 9 bases. Germline-derived CDR1 and CDR2 are MNHEY and SVGEGT. V shed 5 bases and J 5 bases; nucleotides not matched to a gene: 7. There are 15 residues in the CDR3. CDR3 DNA sequence: TGTGCCAGCAGTCCGGACGGACAGGGGCACAATGAGCAGTTCTTC. Protein product: CASSPDGQGHNEQFF.

This clonotype was counted at least ten times. V is TRBV20-1 and J is TRBJ1-2; 10 positions agree with TRBD1. The CDR3 runs 13 residues. V shed 5 bases, J shed 8 bases, and the junction held 8 bases outside the gene matches. From germline, CDR1 is DFQATT and CDR2 SNEGSKA (reference sequence). The CDR3 coding sequence is TGCAGTGCTGACTGGGACAGGGGATGGGGCTACACCTTC. It translates to CSADWDRGWGYTF.

The table lists this clonotype with many counts. This chain joins TRBV5-6 and TRBJ2-4; the D gene could be TRBD1 or TRBD2 (5 bases each). Trimming stripped 0 bases from V and 8 bases from J, with 18 bases between. The germline V gene has CDR1 SGHDT and CDR2 YYEEEE. There are 16 residues in the CDR3. The CDR3 region is CASSLGRDGEKYIQYF. The DNA of the CDR3 is TGTGCCAGCAGCTTGGGCCGGGACGGAGAAAAATACATTCAGTACTTC.

This clonotype has more than one count but fewer than ten. The V call is TRBV11-3, the J call TRBJ2-1, with 7 nucleotides matching TRBD1. Losses at the gene ends were 4 bases for V and 7 bases for J; bases not matched to a gene: 4. Germline V gene sequence: CDR1 SGHNT, CDR2 YENEEA. CDR3 length: 13 amino acids. This chain's CDR3 is CASSSRDSNEQFF. CDR3 nucleotide sequence: TGTGCCAGCAGCTCCCGGGACAGTAATGAGCAGTTCTTC.